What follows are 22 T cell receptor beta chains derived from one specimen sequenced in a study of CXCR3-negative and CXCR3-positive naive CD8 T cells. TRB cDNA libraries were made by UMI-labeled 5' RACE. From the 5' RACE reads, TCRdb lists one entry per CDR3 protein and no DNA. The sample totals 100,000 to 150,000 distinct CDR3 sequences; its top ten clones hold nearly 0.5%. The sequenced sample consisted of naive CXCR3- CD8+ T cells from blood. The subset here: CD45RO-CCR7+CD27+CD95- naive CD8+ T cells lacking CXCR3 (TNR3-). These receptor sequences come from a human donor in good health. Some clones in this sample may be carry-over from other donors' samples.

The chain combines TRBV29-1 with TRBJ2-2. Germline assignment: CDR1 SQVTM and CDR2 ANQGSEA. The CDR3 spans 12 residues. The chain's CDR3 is CSVTPNTGELFF.

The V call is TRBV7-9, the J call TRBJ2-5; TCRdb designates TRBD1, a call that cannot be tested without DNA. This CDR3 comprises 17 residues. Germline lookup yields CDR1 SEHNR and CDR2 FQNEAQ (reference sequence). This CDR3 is CASSLDPSGDSQETQYF.

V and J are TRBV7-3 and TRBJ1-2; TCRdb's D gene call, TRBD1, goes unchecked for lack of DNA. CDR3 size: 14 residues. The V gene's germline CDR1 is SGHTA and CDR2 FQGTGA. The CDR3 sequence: CASSPTGSLDGYTF.

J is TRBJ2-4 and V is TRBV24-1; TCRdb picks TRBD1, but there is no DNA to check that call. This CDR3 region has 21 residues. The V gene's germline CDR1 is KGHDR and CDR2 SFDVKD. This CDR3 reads CATSDLPHRQGGTESKNIQYF.

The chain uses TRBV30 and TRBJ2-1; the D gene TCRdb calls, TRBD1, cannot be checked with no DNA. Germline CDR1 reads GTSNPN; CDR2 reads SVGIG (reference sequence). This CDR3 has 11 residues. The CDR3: CAWYRGNEQFF.

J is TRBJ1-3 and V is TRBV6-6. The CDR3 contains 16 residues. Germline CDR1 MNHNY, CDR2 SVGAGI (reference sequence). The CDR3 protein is CASSYPQGISGNTIYF.

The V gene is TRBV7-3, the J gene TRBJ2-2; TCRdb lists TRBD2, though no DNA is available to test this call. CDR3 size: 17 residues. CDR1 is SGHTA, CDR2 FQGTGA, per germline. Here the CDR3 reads CASSLLTGGASDGELFF.

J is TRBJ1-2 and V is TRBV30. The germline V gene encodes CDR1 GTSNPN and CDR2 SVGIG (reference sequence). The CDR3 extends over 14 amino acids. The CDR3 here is CAWSAGRSDYGYTF.

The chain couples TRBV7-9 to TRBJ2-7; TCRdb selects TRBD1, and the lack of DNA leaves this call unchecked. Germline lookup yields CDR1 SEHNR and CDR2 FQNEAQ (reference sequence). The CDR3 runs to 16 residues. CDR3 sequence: CASSSQVPGSSYEQYF.

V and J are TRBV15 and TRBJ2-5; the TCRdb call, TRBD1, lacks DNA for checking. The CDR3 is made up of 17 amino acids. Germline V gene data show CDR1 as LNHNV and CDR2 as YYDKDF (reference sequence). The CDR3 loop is CATSSFRGTGVSETQYF.

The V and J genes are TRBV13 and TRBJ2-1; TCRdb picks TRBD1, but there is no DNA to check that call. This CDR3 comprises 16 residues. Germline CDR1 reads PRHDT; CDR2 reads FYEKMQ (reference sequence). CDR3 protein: CASSLFGASSYNEQFF.

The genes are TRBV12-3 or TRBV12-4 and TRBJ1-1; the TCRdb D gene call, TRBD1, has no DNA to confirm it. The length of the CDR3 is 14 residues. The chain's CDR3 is CASSSRTFNTEAFF.

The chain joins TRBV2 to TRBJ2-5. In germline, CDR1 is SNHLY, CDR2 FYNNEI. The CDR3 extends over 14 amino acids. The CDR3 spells CASSSLKPQETQYF.

The CDR3 protein is CASSSPYQETQYF. The rearrangement joins TRBV5-1 to TRBJ2-5; without DNA, the TCRdb call of TRBD1 cannot be checked. Germline values: CDR1 SGHRS, CDR2 YFSETQ. The CDR3 contains 13 residues.

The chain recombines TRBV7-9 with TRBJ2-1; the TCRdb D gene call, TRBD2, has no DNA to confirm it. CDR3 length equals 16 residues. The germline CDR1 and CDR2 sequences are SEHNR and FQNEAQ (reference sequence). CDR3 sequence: CASSFEAGPSYNEQFF.

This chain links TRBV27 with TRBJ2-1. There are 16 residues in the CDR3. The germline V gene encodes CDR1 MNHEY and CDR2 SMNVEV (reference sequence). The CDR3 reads CASKVQIQSSYNEQFF.

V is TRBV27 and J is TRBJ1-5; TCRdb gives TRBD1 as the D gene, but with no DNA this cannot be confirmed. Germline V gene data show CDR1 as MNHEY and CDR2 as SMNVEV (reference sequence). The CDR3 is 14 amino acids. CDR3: CASSLTGGNQPQHF.

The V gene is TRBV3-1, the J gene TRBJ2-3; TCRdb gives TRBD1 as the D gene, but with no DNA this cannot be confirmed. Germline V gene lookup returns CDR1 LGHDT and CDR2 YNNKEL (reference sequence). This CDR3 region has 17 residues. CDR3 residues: CASSQLRRGTSTDTQYF.

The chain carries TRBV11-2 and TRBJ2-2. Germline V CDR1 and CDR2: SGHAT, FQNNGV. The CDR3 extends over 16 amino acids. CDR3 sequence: CASSLVYGGNTGELFF.

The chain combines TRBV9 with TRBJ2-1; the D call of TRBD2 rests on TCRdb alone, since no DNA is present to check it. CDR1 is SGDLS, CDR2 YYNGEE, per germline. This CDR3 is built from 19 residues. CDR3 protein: CASSFPGTSGGSSGNEQFF.

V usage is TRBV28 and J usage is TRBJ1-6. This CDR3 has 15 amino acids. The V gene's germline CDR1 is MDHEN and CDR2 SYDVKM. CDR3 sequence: CASSFMLGFSSPLHF.

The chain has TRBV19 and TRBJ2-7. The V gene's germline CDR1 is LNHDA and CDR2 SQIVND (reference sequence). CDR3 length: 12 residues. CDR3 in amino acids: CASSDSFYEQYF.